One and the same sample provided the 15 T cell receptor beta chains below, sequenced in a study of T-cell reconstitution after alpha-beta-depleted transplantation in children. Preparation of the TCRbeta library was carried out with unique molecular identifiers. MiXCR, applied by TCRdb to the PCR reads, yields one record per CDR3 protein. Among hundreds of thousands of distinct CDR3 sequences, around 16% were seen once, and the ten largest hold 3% to 4%. Sequenced here: PBMCs from the stem cell graft donor, sampled from the stem cell graft. The receptors shown here come from a human donor who donated a stem cell graft to a child with acute lymphoblastic leukemia.

This sequence joins TRBV9 and TRBJ2-1, with D perhaps matching TRBD2 (5 bases). The CDR3 loop spans 18 amino acids. V dropped 4 bases and J dropped 2 bases, with 22 bases sitting between them. Germline loops: CDR1 SGDLS, CDR2 YYNGEE. The CDR3 DNA sequence: TGTGCCAGCAGCCCCCGCCATCCCCATCGCGGGCCCTACAATGAGCAGTTCTTC. Its translation: CASSPRHPHRGPYNEQFF.

The chain recombines TRBV6-1 with TRBJ2-6; D might be TRBD1 (5 bases). The CDR3 is 16 residues long. V was pared by 6 bases and J by 0 bases, with 12 bases between. Germline CDR1 and CDR2: MNHNS and SASEGT. CDR3 nucleotide sequence: TGTGCCAGCAGCCCCGCAGGGAACTCTGGGGCCAACGTCCTGACTTTC. It is translated as CASSPAGNSGANVLTF.

CDR3 nucleotides: TGTGCCAGCAGCGCGCGGGTGACCCCGAAGGACGAGCAGTACTTC. Translated, it gives CASSARVTPKDEQYF. The V and J genes are TRBV11-2 and TRBJ2-7, with a possible D match to TRBD2 (5 bases). Germline CDR1 is SGHAT and CDR2 is FQNNGV. This CDR3 has 15 residues. Deletions cut 5 bases from V and 5 bases from J, with 19 bases between.

This clonotype was observed a handful of times. This chain uses TRBV12-3 or TRBV12-4 with TRBJ2-7, with TRBD1 matching 9 bases. The CDR3 runs to 15 residues. The J segment lost 3 bases and the V segment lost 7 bases, leaving 10 bases of the junction unmatched. The CDR3 DNA follows: TGTGCCAGCAAACCCGCCGGGACAGGGTACTACGAGCAGTACTTC. This codes for CASKPAGTGYYEQYF.

The rearrangement joins TRBV10-2 to TRBJ2-7, with 8 bases that match TRBD2. This CDR3 spans 14 amino acids. V shed 3 bases and J 6 bases; nucleotides not matched to a gene: 7. Looked up from germline, CDR1 is WSHSY and CDR2 is SAAADI. The CDR3 region has the DNA TGCGCCAGCAGTGACGGGACTAGACTCTCCGAGCAGTACTTC. It is translated as CASSDGTRLSEQYF.

The chain uses TRBV19 and TRBJ1-1; D perhaps matches TRBD1 (5 bases). Germline loops: CDR1 LNHDA, CDR2 SQIVND (reference sequence). V shed 5 bases and J shed 0 bases, with 13 bases lying between them. This CDR3 spans 15 amino acids. The CDR3: CASSPDTGMNTEAFF. The DNA of the CDR3 is TGTGCCAGTAGTCCAGACACAGGAATGAACACTGAAGCTTTCTTT.

This clonotype was seen only a few times. The chain couples TRBV10-2 to TRBJ1-5, with D tentatively TRBD1 (6 bases). There are 14 residues in the CDR3. Germline V lookup: CDR1 WSHSY, CDR2 SAAADI. Trimming removed 6 bases from V and 3 bases from J, with 12 bases in between. CDR3 protein: CASSHREINQPQHF. CDR3 in DNA: TGCGCCAGCAGCCACAGGGAAATCAATCAGCCCCAGCATTTT.

This chain connects TRBV7-9 to TRBJ1-5; D may be TRBD1 (5 bases). This CDR3 is 13 amino acids long. The germline gives CDR1 SEHNR, CDR2 FQNEAQ (reference sequence). Trimming cost V 1 base and J 8 bases, with 9 bases left between them. This CDR3 is CASSLEGLEPQHF. CDR3 nucleotides: TGTGCCAGCAGCTTAGAGGGGCTGGAGCCCCAGCATTTT.

The gene calls are TRBV29-1 and TRBJ2-1, with TRBD2 matching over 8 bases. There are 15 residues in the CDR3. CDR1 is SQVTM and CDR2 is ANQGSEA in the germline V gene. V gave up 4 bases and J gave up 9 bases; unmatched junction bases: 14. CDR3 residues: CSVVTAGGTWSEQFF. In DNA form, the CDR3 reads TGCAGCGTTGTGACTGCGGGAGGAACTTGGAGTGAGCAGTTCTTC.

The table lists this clonotype with a few counts. CDR3 sequence (DNA): TGTGCCAGCAGCCAGACAGGAGACAGGGAGGATGGCTACACCTTC. It specifies CASSQTGDREDGYTF. The chain joins TRBV27 to TRBJ1-2; the match to TRBD1 covers 7 bases. Germline CDR1 and CDR2: MNHEY and SMNVEV (reference sequence). The CDR3 runs to 15 residues. Trimming at V came to 6 bases and at J to 6 bases, leaving 13 bases not matched to a gene.

In nucleotides, the CDR3 is TGCGCCAGCAGCTTGGGCCCGACAGGGAGCTACGAGCAGTACTTC. Translated, it gives CASSLGPTGSYEQYF. The chain combines TRBV5-1 with TRBJ2-7, with 7 nucleotides matching TRBD1. Germline V gene lookup returns CDR1 SGHRS and CDR2 YFSETQ. This CDR3 is built from 15 residues. V shed 0 bases and J 3 bases; nucleotides not matched to a gene: 6. The whole variable domain, filled in from reference TRBV5-1 and TRBJ2-7, reads KAGVTQTPRYLIKTRGQQVTLSCSPISGHRSVSWYQQTPGQGLQFLFEYFSETQRNKGNFPGRFSGRQFSNSRSEMNVSTLELGDSALYLCASSLGPTGSYEQYFGPGTRLTVT.

The chain carries TRBV20-1 and TRBJ2-1; D uncertain. Germline V lookup: CDR1 DFQATT, CDR2 SNEGSKA (reference sequence). V was shortened by 0 bases and J by 2 bases, with 14 bases between the two germline ends. This CDR3 has 16 residues. CDR3 amino acids: CSARDPAYPAYNEQFF. The CDR3 DNA sequence: TGCAGTGCTAGAGATCCGGCCTATCCGGCCTACAATGAGCAGTTCTTC.

This clonotype was recorded a few times. The rearrangement uses TRBV27 and TRBJ2-4, with 10 bases lining up with TRBD1. Trimming cost V 6 bases and J 6 bases; bases outside gene matches: 2. CDR3 length: 13 amino acids. Germline assignment: CDR1 MNHEY and CDR2 SMNVEV (reference sequence). CDR3 in amino acids: CASRTGGRNIQYF. CDR3 DNA sequence: TGTGCCAGCAGGACAGGGGGCAGAAACATTCAGTACTTC.

This clonotype was picked up a small number of times. Here the CDR3 reads CASSPRQGTSYEQYF. The CDR3 DNA sequence: TGTGCCAGCAGTCCCCGACAGGGAACCTCCTACGAGCAGTACTTC. This sequence joins TRBV27 and TRBJ2-7; 7 nucleotides agree with TRBD1. CDR3 size: 15 residues. The trim removed 5 bases at V and 0 bases at J, leaving 7 bases unmatched. Germline values: CDR1 MNHEY, CDR2 SMNVEV (reference sequence).

The chain is built from TRBV5-1 and TRBJ2-5; D might be TRBD1 or TRBD2, each matching 5 bases. The CDR3 loop spans 15 amino acids. Trimming removed 4 bases from V and 0 bases from J, with 13 bases in between. Germline assignment: CDR1 SGHRS and CDR2 YFSETQ. CDR3 region: CASSRSGTNQETQYF. The CDR3 DNA sequence: TGCGCCAGCAGCCGTTCCGGGACCAACCAAGAGACCCAGTACTTC.